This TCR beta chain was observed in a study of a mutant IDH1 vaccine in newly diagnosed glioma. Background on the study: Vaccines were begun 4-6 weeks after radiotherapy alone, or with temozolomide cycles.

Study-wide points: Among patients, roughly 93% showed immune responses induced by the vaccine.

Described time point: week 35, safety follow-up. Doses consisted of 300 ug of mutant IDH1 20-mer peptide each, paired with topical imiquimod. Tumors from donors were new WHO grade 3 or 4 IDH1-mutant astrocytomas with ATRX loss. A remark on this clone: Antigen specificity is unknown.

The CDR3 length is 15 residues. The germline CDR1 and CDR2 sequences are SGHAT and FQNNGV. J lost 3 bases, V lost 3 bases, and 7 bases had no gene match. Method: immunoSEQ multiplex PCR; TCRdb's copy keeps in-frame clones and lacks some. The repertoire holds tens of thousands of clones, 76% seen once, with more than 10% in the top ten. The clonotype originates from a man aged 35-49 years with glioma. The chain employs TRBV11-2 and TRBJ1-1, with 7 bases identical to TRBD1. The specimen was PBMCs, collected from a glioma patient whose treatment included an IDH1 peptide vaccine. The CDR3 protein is CASSFNPGGDTEAFF. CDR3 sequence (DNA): TGTGCCAGCAGCTTCAATCCAGGGGGGGACACTGAAGCTTTCTTT.